This T cell receptor beta chain is drawn from a study of T cell repertoires in cytomegalovirus infection. TCRdb re-derived calls from the reads in MiXCR, one entry per CDR3 protein. The repertoire holds roughly 120,000 distinct CDR3 sequences, approximately 30% seen once, with roughly 58% in the top ten. Notes on this clonotype: Its specificity is unknown.

CDR1 and CDR2 (germline): KGHDR, SFDVKD. This CDR3 region has 18 residues. The ends were cut back, 8 bases at V and 9 bases at J, with 31 bases in the middle. This specimen consisted of CD8+ T cells from cultured PBMCs, obtained from culture after CMV antigen stimulation. The TCR comes from a human donor in good health (CMV status not recorded). Some clones in this sample may be carry-over from other donors' samples. The chain links TRBV24-1 to TRBJ2-4, with D perhaps TRBD1 (6 bases). The CDR3 DNA reads TGTGCCACCAAGCTTCTGCTGGACAGCAAGGTTCTGAGGGGCATTCAGTACTTC. Translated: CATKLLLDSKVLRGIQYF.